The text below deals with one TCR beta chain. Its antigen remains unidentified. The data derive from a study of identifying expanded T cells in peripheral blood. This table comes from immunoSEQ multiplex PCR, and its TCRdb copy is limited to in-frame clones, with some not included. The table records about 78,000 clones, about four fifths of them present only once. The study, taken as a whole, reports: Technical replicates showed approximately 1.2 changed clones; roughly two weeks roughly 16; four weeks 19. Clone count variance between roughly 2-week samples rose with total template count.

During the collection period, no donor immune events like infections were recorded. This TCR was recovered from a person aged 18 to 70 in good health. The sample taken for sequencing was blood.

The CDR3 protein is CASSYDDSYNEQFF. The CDR3 bases are TGTGCCAGCAGTTACGATGACAGCTACAATGAGCAGTTCTTC. The V gene is TRBV6-5, the J gene TRBJ2-1, with a tentative D call TRBD1 (5 bases). From germline, CDR1 is MNHEY and CDR2 SVGAGI. V lost 2 bases and J lost 3, with 8 bases in between. This CDR3 has 14 amino acids.